These T cell receptor beta chains were read from a single sample in a study of shared clonotypes between healthy human individuals. The data were produced by immunoSEQ multiplex PCR, yet TCRdb's version contains in-frame clones alone and is incomplete. The sample records 2,500,000 or so clones, more than 85% being singletons. Sample: naive CD4+ T cells from PBMCs. These receptors all stem from a young man in good health. Some clones in this sample may be carry-over from other donors' samples. The CDR3 runs from the conserved cysteine through the conserved F or W. The order of the fields is clone size, V gene, D gene, J gene, CDR3 DNA, CDR3 protein. D genes are given only for firm matches. Expanded clones are given a class, and other clones once, few, many or no size at all.

clone size: -; V gene: TRBV5-1; D gene: TRBD2; J gene: TRBJ2-2; CDR3 DNA: TGCGCCAGCAGCGTATACGGACTAGCGGACACGCCGAACACCGGGGAGCTGTTTTTT; CDR3 protein: CASSVYGLADTPNTGELFF
clone size: -; V gene: TRBV7-2; D gene: TRBD1; J gene: TRBJ2-7; CDR3 DNA: TGTGCCAGCAGCCGCGGGACAGGGGGGACCCTCGAGCAGTACTTC; CDR3 protein: CASSRGTGGTLEQYF
clone size: once; V gene: TRBV5-1; D gene: TRBD2; J gene: TRBJ2-1; CDR3 DNA: TGCGCCAGCAGCCCGGATTGGGGACTAGCGGGAGGGCTCTCCTACAATGAGCAGTTCTTC; CDR3 protein: CASSPDWGLAGGLSYNEQFF
clone size: -; V gene: TRBV5-4; D gene: TRBD1; J gene: TRBJ2-2; CDR3 DNA: TGTGCCAGCAGCTGGGACAGGTTGAACACCGGGGAGCTGTTTTTT; CDR3 protein: CASSWDRLNTGELFF
clone size: -; V gene: TRBV7-2; D gene: -; J gene: TRBJ2-7; CDR3 DNA: TGTGCCAGCAGCTTAACGGACGAGCAGTACTTC; CDR3 protein: CASSLTDEQYF
clone size: -; V gene: TRBV20-1; D gene: TRBD1; J gene: TRBJ1-2; CDR3 DNA: TGCAGTGCTAAGGGGGCTGGTGGCTACACCTTC; CDR3 protein: CSAKGAGGYTF
clone size: -; V gene: TRBV19; D gene: -; J gene: TRBJ1-2; CDR3 DNA: TGTGCCAGTAGCCCCCTGCGCGGCGGCTACACCTTC; CDR3 protein: CASSPLRGGYTF
clone size: -; V gene: TRBV2; D gene: TRBD2; J gene: TRBJ2-2; CDR3 DNA: TGTGCCAGCAGCCTAGGGGCGGGAGGGAACACCGGGGAGCTGTTTTTT; CDR3 protein: CASSLGAGGNTGELFF
clone size: -; V gene: TRBV19; D gene: -; J gene: TRBJ1-5; CDR3 DNA: TGTGCCAGTAGTCCCACCACGGCAGGGAGGAATCAGCCCCAGCATTTT; CDR3 protein: CASSPTTAGRNQPQHF
clone size: -; V gene: TRBV28; D gene: TRBD1; J gene: TRBJ2-1; CDR3 DNA: TGTGCCAGCAGCTCCGGGACAGGGAGCAATGAGCAGTTCTTC; CDR3 protein: CASSSGTGSNEQFF
clone size: -; V gene: TRBV30; D gene: TRBD2; J gene: TRBJ2-7; CDR3 DNA: TGTGCCTGGAGTGTTGGTGCGGGAGGGCCCTACGAGCAGTACTTC; CDR3 protein: CAWSVGAGGPYEQYF
clone size: -; V gene: TRBV6-1; D gene: -; J gene: TRBJ2-2; CDR3 DNA: TGTGCCACCAATAGGGGCAGGGTGACCGGGGAGCTGTTTTTT; CDR3 protein: CATNRGRVTGELFF
clone size: -; V gene: TRBV28; D gene: -; J gene: TRBJ2-2; CDR3 DNA: TGTGCCAGCAGTTTACACTCGAGCACCGGGGAGCTGTTTTTT; CDR3 protein: CASSLHSSTGELFF
clone size: -; V gene: TRBV4-1; D gene: -; J gene: TRBJ1-5; CDR3 DNA: TGCGCCAGCAGCCAACCACCGGACAGTACCAATCAGCCCCAGCATTTT; CDR3 protein: CASSQPPDSTNQPQHF
clone size: -; V gene: TRBV6-5; D gene: -; J gene: TRBJ2-1; CDR3 DNA: TGTGCCAGCACCTCCAGGGTCGGGATTAATGAGCAGTTCTTC; CDR3 protein: CASTSRVGINEQFF
clone size: few; V gene: TRBV28; D gene: -; J gene: TRBJ1-2; CDR3 DNA: TGTGCCAGCAGTTTAAAGGACACGTCTACCTTC; CDR3 protein: CASSLKDTSTF
clone size: -; V gene: TRBV6-5; D gene: -; J gene: TRBJ2-7; CDR3 DNA: TGTGCCAGCAGGGGGTCCCCCGCCTACGAGCAGTACTTC; CDR3 protein: CASRGSPAYEQYF
clone size: -; V gene: TRBV5-1; D gene: -; J gene: TRBJ2-5; CDR3 DNA: TGCGCCAGCAGATTCGGGGGCCAAGAGACCCAGTACTTC; CDR3 protein: CASRFGGQETQYF
clone size: -; V gene: TRBV5-1; D gene: -; J gene: TRBJ2-5; CDR3 DNA: TGCGCCAGCAGCTTAACGACCCAAGAGACCCAGTACTTC; CDR3 protein: CASSLTTQETQYF
clone size: -; V gene: TRBV10-3; D gene: -; J gene: TRBJ2-7; CDR3 DNA: TGTGCCATCAGCAAGAGCTACGAGCAGTACTTC; CDR3 protein: CAISKSYEQYF
clone size: once; V gene: TRBV27; D gene: TRBD2; J gene: TRBJ2-1; CDR3 DNA: TGTGCCACCTTAAGACTAGCGGGGAATGAGCAGTTCTTC; CDR3 protein: CATLRLAGNEQFF
clone size: -; V gene: TRBV10-1; D gene: -; J gene: TRBJ1-5; CDR3 DNA: TGCGCCAGCGGGACCGGTACGGGGCCTTTTCAGCCCCAGCATTTT; CDR3 protein: CASGTGTGPFQPQHF
clone size: -; V gene: TRBV5-1; D gene: -; J gene: TRBJ2-7; CDR3 DNA: TGCGCCAGCAGCTTGGTGGCAGCCCACGTATCCTACGAGCAGTACTTC; CDR3 protein: CASSLVAAHVSYEQYF
clone size: -; V gene: TRBV7-6; D gene: TRBD2; J gene: TRBJ2-1; CDR3 DNA: TGTGCCAGCAGCCCCTTACGGGCGGGAGTAGAAAATGAGCAGTTCTTC; CDR3 protein: CASSPLRAGVENEQFF
clone size: -; V gene: TRBV6-5; D gene: TRBD1; J gene: TRBJ1-1; CDR3 DNA: TGTGCCAGCAGTTATTCTGGACAGGCGAACACTGAAGCTTTCTTT; CDR3 protein: CASSYSGQANTEAFF
clone size: -; V gene: TRBV7-3; D gene: -; J gene: TRBJ2-5; CDR3 DNA: TGTGCCAGCAGCTTATTGGGAGTTCCTCAAGAGACCCAGTACTTC; CDR3 protein: CASSLLGVPQETQYF
clone size: -; V gene: TRBV7-2; D gene: -; J gene: TRBJ1-1; CDR3 DNA: TGTGCCAGCAGTCCCGGATTATCTCGGGTGAACACTGAAGCTTTCTTT; CDR3 protein: CASSPGLSRVNTEAFF
clone size: -; V gene: TRBV7-2; D gene: TRBD1; J gene: TRBJ2-7; CDR3 DNA: TGTGCCAGCAGCCGTCATGGGACAGGGACCTACGAGCAGTACTTC; CDR3 protein: CASSRHGTGTYEQYF
clone size: -; V gene: TRBV29-1; D gene: TRBD2; J gene: TRBJ2-3; CDR3 DNA: TGCAGCGCCGACTTGCGGGGAGGGACAGATACGCAGTATTTT; CDR3 protein: CSADLRGGTDTQYF
clone size: -; V gene: TRBV5-1; D gene: -; J gene: TRBJ2-6; CDR3 DNA: TGCGCCAGCAGCTTGGTGGGGATTATCTCTGGGGCCAACGTCCTGACTTTC; CDR3 protein: CASSLVGIISGANVLTF
clone size: -; V gene: TRBV7-3; D gene: TRBD1; J gene: TRBJ2-3; CDR3 DNA: TGTGCCAGCAGCTTAACACCAGGACAGGGGGCTTGGACAGATACGCAGTATTTT; CDR3 protein: CASSLTPGQGAWTDTQYF
clone size: -; V gene: TRBV9; D gene: -; J gene: TRBJ2-1; CDR3 DNA: TGTGCCAGCAGCCCCTCCGGAGGGAGCAATATGGGCAATGAGCAGTTCTTC; CDR3 protein: CASSPSGGSNMGNEQFF
clone size: -; V gene: TRBV2; D gene: -; J gene: TRBJ1-2; CDR3 DNA: TGTGCCAGCAGTGAAAGTAGGGACTATGGCTACACCTTC; CDR3 protein: CASSESRDYGYTF
clone size: -; V gene: TRBV28; D gene: -; J gene: TRBJ1-4; CDR3 DNA: TGTGCCAGCAGCAACCGAAGAAATAAACTGTTTTTT; CDR3 protein: CASSNRRNKLFF
clone size: -; V gene: TRBV29-1; D gene: -; J gene: TRBJ2-7; CDR3 DNA: TGCAGCGTTGAAGGGACGACAGGACAGAACTACGAGCAGTACTTC; CDR3 protein: CSVEGTTGQNYEQYF
clone size: -; V gene: TRBV5-1; D gene: TRBD1; J gene: TRBJ2-1; CDR3 DNA: TGCGCCAGCAGCCTTCCGGGACAGCAGAAGTCCTACAATGAGCAGTTCTTC; CDR3 protein: CASSLPGQQKSYNEQFF
clone size: -; V gene: TRBV5-1; D gene: TRBD2; J gene: TRBJ2-3; CDR3 DNA: TGCGCCAGCAGCCTAAACCCACTAGCGGTTAACACAGATACGCAGTATTTT; CDR3 protein: CASSLNPLAVNTDTQYF
clone size: -; V gene: TRBV6-4; D gene: TRBD2; J gene: TRBJ2-2; CDR3 DNA: TGTGCCAGCAAGGGGACTAGCGGGGGCACCGGGGAGCTGTTTTTT; CDR3 protein: CASKGTSGGTGELFF
clone size: -; V gene: TRBV6-5; D gene: TRBD1; J gene: TRBJ1-2; CDR3 DNA: TGTGCCAGCAGTTACTACTCCGGACAGGGTACCTATGGCTACACCTTC; CDR3 protein: CASSYYSGQGTYGYTF
clone size: -; V gene: TRBV9; D gene: -; J gene: TRBJ2-2; CDR3 DNA: TGTGCCAGCAGCGTAAGGGGGATTCGCAACACCGGGGAGCTGTTTTTT; CDR3 protein: CASSVRGIRNTGELFF
clone size: once; V gene: TRBV5-1; D gene: -; J gene: TRBJ2-7; CDR3 DNA: TGCGCCAGCAGCCCCGACAGATACTACGAGCAGTACTTC; CDR3 protein: CASSPDRYYEQYF
clone size: few; V gene: TRBV28; D gene: TRBD1; J gene: TRBJ1-1; CDR3 DNA: TGTGCCAGCAGTCCTGGGGACAGGAGCACTGAAGCTTTCTTT; CDR3 protein: CASSPGDRSTEAFF
clone size: once; V gene: TRBV21-1; D gene: -; J gene: TRBJ2-3; CDR3 DNA: TGTGCCAGCAGCAAAGTATGCAGGGTAAAGCCGGAAGATACGCAGTATTTT; CDR3 protein: CASSKVCRVKPEDTQYF
clone size: -; V gene: TRBV28; D gene: TRBD1; J gene: TRBJ2-5; CDR3 DNA: TGTGCCAGCAGTTTTAGCGACAGGGGAGGAGAGACCCAGTACTTC; CDR3 protein: CASSFSDRGGETQYF
clone size: -; V gene: TRBV30; D gene: TRBD2; J gene: TRBJ2-1; CDR3 DNA: TGTGCCTGGAGTAAGACCCTGTGGCCGACTAGCGGCTCCTACAATGAGCAGTTCTTC; CDR3 protein: CAWSKTLWPTSGSYNEQFF
clone size: -; V gene: TRBV18; D gene: TRBD1; J gene: TRBJ1-1; CDR3 DNA: TGTGCCAGCTCACCACAGGGGGCAGGGGACACTGAAGCTTTCTTT; CDR3 protein: CASSPQGAGDTEAFF
clone size: -; V gene: TRBV11-2; D gene: TRBD1; J gene: TRBJ1-4; CDR3 DNA: TGTGCCAGCAGCTTTCGACGACAGGGGGAAAAACTGTTTTTT; CDR3 protein: CASSFRRQGEKLFF
clone size: -; V gene: TRBV5-4; D gene: TRBD1; J gene: TRBJ1-4; CDR3 DNA: TGTGCCAGCAGCAAAGCCGGGACAGGGGGCGATGAAAAACTGTTTTTT; CDR3 protein: CASSKAGTGGDEKLFF
clone size: once; V gene: TRBV29-1; D gene: -; J gene: TRBJ2-7; CDR3 DNA: TGCAGCGTATCGGGTAGACTAGTTTCCGAGCAGTACTTC; CDR3 protein: CSVSGRLVSEQYF
clone size: once; V gene: TRBV7-9; D gene: -; J gene: TRBJ2-1; CDR3 DNA: TGTGCCGGCAGCAGAACTACCTCCTACAATGAGCAGTTCTTC; CDR3 protein: CAGSRTTSYNEQFF
clone size: -; V gene: TRBV18; D gene: -; J gene: TRBJ1-3; CDR3 DNA: TGTGCCAGCTCCTACGGACGAGAGCCAGGAAACACCATATATTTT; CDR3 protein: CASSYGREPGNTIYF
clone size: -; V gene: TRBV18; D gene: -; J gene: TRBJ1-1; CDR3 DNA: TGTGCCAGCTCACCACCGCAGTATGTTTCTCCGGGTTTGAACACTGAAGCTTTCTTT; CDR3 protein: CASSPPQYVSPGLNTEAFF
clone size: -; V gene: TRBV11-3; D gene: TRBD1; J gene: TRBJ2-6; CDR3 DNA: TGTGCCAGCAGCTCCGGGCAGGGGGTGGGGGCCAACGTCCTGACTTTC; CDR3 protein: CASSSGQGVGANVLTF
clone size: once; V gene: TRBV15; D gene: -; J gene: TRBJ1-1; CDR3 DNA: TGTGCCACCAGCAGAGACGGGTATACAGGGCAAGCTTTCTTT; CDR3 protein: CATSRDGYTGQAFF
clone size: few; V gene: TRBV30; D gene: TRBD1; J gene: TRBJ1-1; CDR3 DNA: TGTGCCTGGACCAGACAGGGATACACTGAAGCTTTCTTT; CDR3 protein: CAWTRQGYTEAFF
clone size: -; V gene: TRBV7-2; D gene: TRBD1; J gene: TRBJ2-5; CDR3 DNA: TGTGCCAGCAGCTTGGCGACAGGGCTCCAAGAGACCCAGTACTTC; CDR3 protein: CASSLATGLQETQYF
clone size: -; V gene: TRBV5-1; D gene: TRBD2; J gene: TRBJ2-1; CDR3 DNA: TGCGCCAGCAGCTCTCGACTAGCGGGAGGGCCTATGTATGAGCAGTTCTTC; CDR3 protein: CASSSRLAGGPMYEQFF
clone size: -; V gene: TRBV9; D gene: TRBD2; J gene: TRBJ2-1; CDR3 DNA: TGTGCCAGCAGCGTAGGGGGACTAGCGGGCTACAATGAGCAGTTCTTC; CDR3 protein: CASSVGGLAGYNEQFF
clone size: -; V gene: TRBV30; D gene: -; J gene: TRBJ1-5; CDR3 DNA: TGTGCCTCCTCAGGGGAGCAGGGGCCTCAGCATTTT; CDR3 protein: CASSGEQGPQHF
clone size: once; V gene: TRBV18; D gene: -; J gene: TRBJ1-1; CDR3 DNA: TGTGCCAGCTCGGGACGCACTGAAGCTTTCTTT; CDR3 protein: CASSGRTEAFF